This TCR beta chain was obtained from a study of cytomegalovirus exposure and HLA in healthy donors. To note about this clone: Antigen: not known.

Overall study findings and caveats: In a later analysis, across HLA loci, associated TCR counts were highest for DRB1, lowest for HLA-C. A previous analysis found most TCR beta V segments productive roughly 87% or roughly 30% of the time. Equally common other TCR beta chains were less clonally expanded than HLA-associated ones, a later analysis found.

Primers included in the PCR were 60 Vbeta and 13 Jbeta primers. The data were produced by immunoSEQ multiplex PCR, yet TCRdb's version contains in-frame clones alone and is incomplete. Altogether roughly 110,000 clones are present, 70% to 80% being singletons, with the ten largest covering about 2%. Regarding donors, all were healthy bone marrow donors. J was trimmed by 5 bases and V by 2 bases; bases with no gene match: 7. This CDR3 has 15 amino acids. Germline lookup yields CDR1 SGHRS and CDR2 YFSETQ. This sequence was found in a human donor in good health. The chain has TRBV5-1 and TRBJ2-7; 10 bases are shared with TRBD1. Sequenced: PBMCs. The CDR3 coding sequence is TGCGCCAGCAGCTTATCCGGGACAGGGGACCACGAGCAGTACTTC. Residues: CASSLSGTGDHEQYF.